The present T cell receptor beta chain was sequenced within a study of T cells after yellow fever vaccination. In the study overall: Where fractions had low cell numbers, libraries were prepared from them with the SMART-Seq v4 Ultra Low Input RNA kit. General study points: Reappearing after the booster were most of the clones from primary vaccination (roughly 96% CD4, approximately 85% CD8). Overall, a small share of clonotypes was seen in both CD4 and CD8 compartments.

From the 5' RACE reads, TCRdb called clonotypes with MiXCR, one entry per CDR3 protein. Of about 340,000 distinct CDR3 sequences in the sample, almost 4% are singletons; the top ten hold about 24%. CDR1 is MDHEN and CDR2 is SYDVKM in the germline V gene. The V segment lost 11 bases and the J segment 4 bases; nucleotides outside the gene matches: 5. The CDR3 spans 13 residues. Notes on this clonotype: Antigen unknown.

J is TRBJ2-1 and V is TRBV28; TRBD1 agrees at 10 bases. The source material was PBMCs, sampled 5 days after the yellow fever booster vaccination. The sequence was collected from a man in his late teens or twenties who received the YFV17D yellow fever vaccine. CDR3 loop: CAVRDRGYNEQFF. CDR3 in DNA: TGTGCCGTCCGGGACAGGGGATACAATGAGCAGTTCTTC.